Below, 27 T cell receptor beta chains from the same sample are listed, as sequenced in a study of blood T cell repertoires in COVID-19 (dated by TCRdb to the early 2020s). Library prep was done by the immunoSEQ multiplex PCR assay. The table comes from immuneACCESS by way of TCRdb, which keeps in-frame sequences with V and J called. Part of the clones is missing from these tables; in studies checked, under half for an unresolved V gene and the rest for unknown reasons. The sample profile shows 18,000 or so clones; about 88% of them were found once. The top ten clones comprise roughly 10% of the sample. The sequenced material came from peripheral blood. These receptor sequences come from a man aged 40-50 years with active COVID-19.

This clone was counted a single time. The chain recombines TRBV7-7 with TRBJ2-5; 7 nucleotides line up with TRBD1. Looked up from germline, CDR1 is SSHAT and CDR2 is FNYEAQ (reference sequence). V lost 5 bases, J lost 3 bases, and 12 bases stayed unmatched. CDR3 length: 16 amino acids. CDR3 coding DNA: TGTGCCAGCAGCCCAGGACAGGTACCCAGGGAAGAGACCCAGTACTTC. It codes for CASSPGQVPREETQYF. The full variable domain, its missing parts supplied by reference TRBV7-7 and TRBJ2-5, is GAGVSQSPRYKVTKRGQDVTLRCDPISSHATLYWYQQALGQGPEFLTYFNYEAQPDKSGLPSDRFSAERPEGSISTLTIQRTEQRDSAMYRCASSPGQVPREETQYFGPGTRLLVL.

This chain uses TRBV27 with TRBJ1-5, with D possibly matching TRBD1 (5 bases). CDR3 size: 14 residues. Trimming stripped 6 bases from V and 1 base from J, with 10 bases between. The germline gives CDR1 MNHEY, CDR2 SMNVEV (reference sequence). As DNA, the CDR3 is TGTGCCAGCAGCCCCGGGGGGAGCAATCAGCCCCAGCATTTT. This gives the protein CASSPGGSNQPQHF.

The chain employs TRBV6-5 and TRBJ2-5, with TRBD2 identical over 11 bases. The germline V gene encodes CDR1 MNHEY and CDR2 SVGAGI. CDR3 length equals 16 residues. V gave up 0 bases and J gave up 5 bases; unmatched junction bases: 5. The CDR3 nucleotides read TGTGCCAGCAGTTACTCGTGGTCTAGCGGGGGGGAGACCCAGTACTTC. Its translation is CASSYSWSSGGETQYF.

This chain links TRBV6-2 or TRBV6-3 with TRBJ2-2; possible D gene TRBD2, 5 bases. Looked up from germline, CDR1 is MNHEY and CDR2 is SVGEGT. Trimming took off 0 bases at V and 0 bases at J, with 8 bases between the two ends. The CDR3 sequence is 16 residues long. DNA for the CDR3: TGTGCCAGCAGTTACTCACGGAGGACGAACACCGGGGAGCTGTTTTTT. This gives the protein CASSYSRRTNTGELFF.

This clone was seen only a few times. This chain joins TRBV6-5 and TRBJ2-1, with D perhaps TRBD1 (6 bases). The CDR3 covers 11 residues. The germline gives CDR1 MNHEY, CDR2 SVGAGI. Trimming pared 2 bases from V and 10 bases from J, leaving 6 bases between. CDR3 residues: CASSYGTEQFF. Written as DNA, the CDR3 is TGTGCCAGCAGTTACGGGACAGAGCAGTTCTTC.

The chain combines TRBV14 with TRBJ2-1, with D tentatively TRBD2 (5 bases). The CDR3 has 15 amino acids. Germline V lookup: CDR1 SGHDN, CDR2 FVKESK. Trimming shortened V by 1 base and J by 14 bases, and 21 bases separated the two germline ends. The CDR3 nucleotides read TGTGCCAGCAGCCAAGGATATGTGGGAGCTTCAAGGGAGTTCTTC. Translating gives CASSQGYVGASREFF.

To note about this clone: An end of the junction does not agree with germline; a read error may underlie this. V and J are TRBV7-9 and TRBJ2-3, with D unresolved. The CDR3 totals 12 residues. CDR1 is SEHNR and CDR2 is FQNEAQ in the germline V gene (reference sequence). The CDR3, as DNA: TGTGCCAGCAGCTTTAGCAGAGATACGCAGTATTTT. Encoded protein: CASSFSRDTQYF.

The CDR3 coding sequence is TGTGCCAGCTCATCGCAGACAGGGGGCAACAATCAGCCCCAGCATTTT. Residues: CASSSQTGGNNQPQHF. The gene calls are TRBV18 and TRBJ1-5; TRBD1 agrees at 10 bases. The CDR3 covers 16 residues. The trim removed 5 bases at V and 3 bases at J, leaving 7 bases unmatched. Looked up from germline, CDR1 is KGHSH and CDR2 is LQKENI.

The genes are TRBV2 and TRBJ1-2; the D gene is possibly TRBD1 (5 bases). This CDR3 contains 12 residues. CDR1 and CDR2 from the germline V gene are SNHLY and FYNNEI. V was clipped by 7 bases and J by 6 bases, with 12 bases between them. In DNA, the CDR3 is TGTGCCAGCAATCTGGTCAGGGATGGCTACACCTTC. As protein: CASNLVRDGYTF.

This chain uses TRBV11-2 with TRBJ2-7; maybe TRBD1 (5 bases). Germline assignment: CDR1 SGHAT and CDR2 FQNNGV. Trimming shortened V by 0 bases and J by 2 bases, and 14 bases separated the two germline ends. The CDR3 extends over 16 amino acids. DNA for the CDR3: TGTGCCAGCAGCTTAGATCCGCGACAGACCACCTACGAGCAGTACTTC. Translation gives CASSLDPRQTTYEQYF.

The J gene is TRBJ2-1, the V gene TRBV6-5; the match to TRBD2 covers 13 bases. V was pared by 5 bases and J by 8 bases, with 6 bases of the junction left unmatched. The germline gives CDR1 MNHEY, CDR2 SVGAGI. CDR3 length: 15 amino acids. The DNA for the CDR3 is TGTGCCAGCAGTCCCGGGACTAGCGGGATCCATGAGCAGTTCTTC. Its translation: CASSPGTSGIHEQFF.

This chain connects TRBV13 to TRBJ2-4; TRBD2 matches 8 bases. Germline V gives CDR1 PRHDT, CDR2 FYEKMQ (reference sequence). The length of the CDR3 is 19 residues. The V segment lost 0 bases and the J segment 0 bases; nucleotides outside the gene matches: 10. This CDR3 is CASSLGWSSGRKAKNIQYF. CDR3 nucleotides: TGTGCCAGCAGCTTAGGGTGGTCGAGCGGGAGAAAAGCCAAAAACATTCAGTACTTC.

This clone was seen more than once but under ten times. This rearrangement joins TRBV29-1 to TRBJ2-7; maybe TRBD1 (5 bases). The CDR3 is made up of 11 amino acids. CDR1 and CDR2 (germline): SQVTM, ANQGSEA. Trimming stripped 5 bases from V and 2 bases from J, with 7 bases between. For the CDR3, the DNA is TGCAGCGTTATACAGGCCTACGAGCAGTACTTC. Translated: CSVIQAYEQYF.

This clone was detected a few times. The chain combines TRBV27 with TRBJ2-1, with 13 nucleotides matching TRBD2. With V trimmed by 5 bases and J by 15 bases, 10 bases remained unmatched. This CDR3 has 14 residues. Germline V lookup: CDR1 MNHEY, CDR2 SMNVEV (reference sequence). CDR3 sequence reads: CASSQRTSGSSWFF. CDR3 sequence (DNA): TGTGCCAGCAGTCAAAGGACTAGCGGGAGTTCTTGGTTCTTC.

This chain links TRBV5-1 with TRBJ1-2, with TRBD1 identical over 7 bases. This CDR3 comprises 15 residues. The ends lost 3 bases at V and 4 bases at J; junction bases unmatched: 9. Germline CDR1 is SGHRS and CDR2 is YFSETQ. CDR3 DNA: TGCGCCAGCAGCTCAACATTACAGGGGCCCTATGGCTACACCTTC. Its translation: CASSSTLQGPYGYTF.

V gene TRBV9 combines with J gene TRBJ1-5; 7 nucleotides align to TRBD1. The CDR3 spans 15 residues. Looked up from germline, CDR1 is SGDLS and CDR2 is YYNGEE. The J segment lost 3 bases and the V segment lost 3 bases, leaving 6 bases of the junction unmatched. CDR3 DNA: TGTGCCAGCAGCGGAACAGGGGTTACCAATCAGCCCCAGCATTTT. Translating it yields CASSGTGVTNQPQHF.

This sequence joins TRBV7-2 and TRBJ2-7; the match to TRBD1 covers 12 bases. The junction had 12 bases not matched to a gene; V was cut back by 5 bases and J by 7 bases. This CDR3 has 16 residues. Germline assignment: CDR1 SGHTA and CDR2 FQGNSA. The CDR3 region has the DNA TGTGCCAGCAGCAAGGCCGGGACAGGGGGCCTAAATGAGCAGTACTTC. This codes for CASSKAGTGGLNEQYF.

The chain couples TRBV10-2 to TRBJ1-5; the D gene is possibly TRBD1 (5 bases). V was trimmed by 7 bases and J by 0 bases, leaving 13 bases between them. Germline CDR1 and CDR2: WSHSY and SAAADI. The CDR3 runs 15 residues. The CDR3 DNA is TGCGCCAGCAAAGGACATTCCTTTAGCAATCAGCCCCAGCATTTT. This codes for CASKGHSFSNQPQHF.

This chain links TRBV5-6 with TRBJ2-2, with D tentatively TRBD2 (5 bases). Trimming cost V 2 bases and J 2 bases, with 10 bases left between them. From germline, CDR1 is SGHDT and CDR2 YYEEEE. This CDR3 contains 15 residues. CDR3 residues: CASSFRGFNTGELFF. CDR3 DNA sequence: TGTGCCAGCAGCTTTCGCGGGTTTAACACCGGGGAGCTGTTTTTT.

This chain joins TRBV5-4 and TRBJ2-4; 9 nucleotides line up with TRBD2. J gave up 0 bases and V 0 bases, and 10 bases lay outside the gene matches. The CDR3 loop spans 19 amino acids. The germline V gene encodes CDR1 SGHNT and CDR2 YYREEE (reference sequence). DNA of the CDR3: TGTGCCAGCAGCTTGGCCTTGGGACTAGCAGACATAGCCAAAAACATTCAGTACTTC. The encoded protein is CASSLALGLADIAKNIQYF.

V usage is TRBV19 and J usage is TRBJ2-7; 11 positions match TRBD2. This CDR3 is 15 amino acids long. Trimming took 3 bases from V and 3 from J; bases not matched to a gene: 4. Looked up from germline, CDR1 is LNHDA and CDR2 is SQIVND (reference sequence). In DNA, the CDR3 is TGTGCCAGTAGTATTCCCGGGACTAGCGGCTACGAGCAGTACTTC. Its translation: CASSIPGTSGYEQYF. The whole variable domain, remainder taken from reference TRBV19 and TRBJ2-7, is DGGITQSPKYLFRKEGQNVTLSCEQNLNHDAMYWYRQDPGQGLRLIYYSQIVNDFQKGDIAEGYSVSREKKESFPLTVTSAQKNPTAFYLCASSIPGTSGYEQYFGPGTRLTVT.

The rearrangement uses TRBV5-6 and TRBJ2-3; 8 positions agree with TRBD2. The V segment lost 0 bases and the J segment 1 base; nucleotides outside the gene matches: 4. The length of the CDR3 is 16 residues. In germline, CDR1 is SGHDT, CDR2 YYEEEE. DNA of the CDR3: TGTGCCAGCAGCTTGGTCGCGGGAGGACGCACAGATACGCAGTATTTT. It yields the protein CASSLVAGGRTDTQYF.

V usage is TRBV10-3 and J usage is TRBJ1-2; D may be TRBD1 (5 bases). With 10 bases removed from V and 6 bases from J, the gap between germline ends came to 15 bases. The germline V gene has CDR1 ENHRY and CDR2 SYGVKD. The CDR3 contains 12 residues. CDR3 coding DNA: TGTGCCACCCGCGGCCAGGGTGATGGCTACACCTTC. It specifies CATRGQGDGYTF.

This clone has a single count. V usage is TRBV5-1 and J usage is TRBJ1-4; TRBD1 matches 9 bases. The CDR3 is 15 residues long. With V trimmed by 0 bases and J by 8 bases, 5 bases remained unmatched. Germline lookup yields CDR1 SGHRS and CDR2 YFSETQ. This chain's CDR3 is CASSLGDRDQEKLFF. The CDR3 DNA is TGCGCCAGCAGCTTGGGGGACAGGGATCAGGAAAAACTGTTTTTT.

Details on this clone: Different DNA sequences within this sample yield the same CDR3. The J gene is TRBJ2-3, the V gene TRBV10-3; 7 positions match TRBD2. Per the germline V gene, CDR1 is ENHRY and CDR2 is SYGVKD. The CDR3 length is 17 residues. Germline trimming cut 3 bases from V and 2 bases from J; bases unmatched to any gene: 11. The CDR3 DNA reads TGTGCCATCAGTGACCCCGCCACAGGACTAGTCACAGATACGCAGTATTTT. It yields the protein CAISDPATGLVTDTQYF.

For the CDR3, the DNA is TGTGCCAGCAGTCCCGGGAGCACGAAAGAGCAGTACTTC. It specifies CASSPGSTKEQYF. The V and J genes are TRBV27 and TRBJ2-7, with D possibly being TRBD2 (6 bases). This CDR3 contains 13 residues. Germline assignment: CDR1 MNHEY and CDR2 SMNVEV (reference sequence). The germline V and J ends were trimmed by 5 bases and 7 bases, with 15 bases remaining between them.

The chain employs TRBV19 and TRBJ2-1; 12 nucleotides line up with TRBD1. J was trimmed by 6 bases and V by 4 bases; bases with no gene match: 16. The CDR3 is made up of 19 amino acids. CDR1 and CDR2 (germline): LNHDA, SQIVND (reference sequence). CDR3 DNA sequence: TGTGCCAGTAGTACGACCGGGACAGGGGGCGTAGTATTGGCCAATGAGCAGTTCTTC. This sequence encodes CASSTTGTGGVVLANEQFF.